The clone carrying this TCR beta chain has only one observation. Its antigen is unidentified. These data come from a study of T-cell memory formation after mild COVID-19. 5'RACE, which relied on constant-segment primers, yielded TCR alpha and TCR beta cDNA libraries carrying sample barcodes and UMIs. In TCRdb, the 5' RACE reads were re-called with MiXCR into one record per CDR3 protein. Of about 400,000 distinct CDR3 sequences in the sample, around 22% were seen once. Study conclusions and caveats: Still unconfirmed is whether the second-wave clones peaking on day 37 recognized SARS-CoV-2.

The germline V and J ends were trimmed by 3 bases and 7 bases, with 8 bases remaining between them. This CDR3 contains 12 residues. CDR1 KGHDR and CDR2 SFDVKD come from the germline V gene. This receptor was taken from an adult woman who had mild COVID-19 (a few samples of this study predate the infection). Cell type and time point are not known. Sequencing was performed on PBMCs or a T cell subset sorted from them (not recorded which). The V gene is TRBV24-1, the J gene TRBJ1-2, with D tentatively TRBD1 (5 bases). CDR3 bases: TGTGCCACCAGTGATCGAAGGGGTGGCTACACCTTC. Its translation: CATSDRRGGYTF.